This T cell receptor (beta chain) was identified during a study of vaccination effects on CD4 cells after COVID-19. Here immunoSEQ multiplex PCR was the method, and the copy in TCRdb shows in-frame clones only, minus some. This table has tens of thousands of clones, more than 70% appearing once. Of note for this clone: Its antigen is not identified.

Germline CDR1 is SGHNT and CDR2 is YYREEE (reference sequence). The CDR3 totals 16 residues. Trimming took off 0 bases at V and 1 base at J, with 13 bases between the two ends. Viral peptide pools were used in the ViraFEST assay to expand antigen-specific CD4+ T cells, and sequencing came afterward. The culture ran for 10 days, and then CD4+ T cells were isolated. Vaccine recipients, nucleocapsid antibody negative, had no prior SARS-CoV-2 infection. This receptor was identified in a human donor who received a COVID-19 vaccine. The chain uses TRBV5-4 and TRBJ2-5; D ambiguous. Sequences were derived from CD4+ T cells from PBMCs cultured with HCoV-NL63 spike peptides, sampled before COVID-19 vaccination. CDR3 loop: CASSLAVGETQETQYF. The CDR3 DNA is TGTGCCAGCAGCTTGGCGGTAGGAGAAACCCAAGAGACCCAGTACTTC.